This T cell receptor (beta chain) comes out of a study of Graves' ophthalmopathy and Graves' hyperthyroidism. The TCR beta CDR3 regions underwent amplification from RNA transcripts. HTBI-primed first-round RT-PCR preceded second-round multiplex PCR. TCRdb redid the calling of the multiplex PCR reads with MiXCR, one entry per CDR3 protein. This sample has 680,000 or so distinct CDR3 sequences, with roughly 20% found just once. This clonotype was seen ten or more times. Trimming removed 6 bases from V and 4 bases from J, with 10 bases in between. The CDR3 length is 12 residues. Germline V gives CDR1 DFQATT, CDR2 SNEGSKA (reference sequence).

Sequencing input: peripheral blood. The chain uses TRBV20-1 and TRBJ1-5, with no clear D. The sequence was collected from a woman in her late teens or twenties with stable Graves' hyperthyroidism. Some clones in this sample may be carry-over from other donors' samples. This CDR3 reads CSATPGNQPQHF. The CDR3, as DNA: TGCAGTGCAACCCCGGGGAATCAGCCCCAGCATTTT.